Many counts were recorded for the clone carrying this T cell receptor (beta chain). The antigen remains unidentified. This specimen comes from a study of T-cell reconstitution after alpha-beta-depleted transplantation in children. Library preparation (for TCRbeta) was performed with unique molecular identifiers. TCRdb passed the PCR reads through MiXCR, listing each CDR3 protein once. The sample has over 90,000 distinct CDR3 sequences, 4.5% to 7.5% seen once; the top ten hold approximately 6.6%. Study conclusions and caveats: Recipient T cells and thymic progenitors that survived gave rise to the high TCRbeta diversity observed at day 60 in some patients. One year after transplant, T-cell counts and diversity came mostly from newly produced T cells. Reported findings indicate that, about two months after transplant, alpha-beta T cells came from several hundred expanded clones, which were derived from non-depleted graft cells.

The TCR was taken from a female patient aged 2-9 years who had a stem cell transplant for Fanconi anemia, so the T cells may come from the graft donor. Sequencing was performed on PBMCs, mostly from graft donor cells, taken 60 days after TCRalphabeta/CD19-depleted stem cell transplant.

CDR3 residues: CASSATGRADEQYF. The CDR3 nucleotides are TGTGCCAGCAGCGCTACGGGACGAGCGGACGAGCAGTACTTC. The V and J genes are TRBV7-3 and TRBJ2-7; D could derive from TRBD1 or TRBD2 (5 bases each). From germline, CDR1 is SGHTA and CDR2 FQGTGA. CDR3 length equals 14 residues. Trimming cost V 5 bases and J 5 bases, with 16 bases left between them.